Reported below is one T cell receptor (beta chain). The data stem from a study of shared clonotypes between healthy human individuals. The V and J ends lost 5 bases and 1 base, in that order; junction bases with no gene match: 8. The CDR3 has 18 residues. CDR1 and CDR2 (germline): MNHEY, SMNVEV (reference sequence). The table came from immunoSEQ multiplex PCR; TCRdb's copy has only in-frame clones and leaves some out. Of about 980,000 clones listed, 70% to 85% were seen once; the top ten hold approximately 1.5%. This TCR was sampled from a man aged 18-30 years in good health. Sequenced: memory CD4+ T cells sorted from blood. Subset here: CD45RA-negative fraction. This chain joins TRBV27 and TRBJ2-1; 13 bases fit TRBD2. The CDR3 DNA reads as TGTGCCAGCAGTCCGAGGACTAGCGGGAGAGGATCCTACAATGAGCAGTTCTTC. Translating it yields CASSPRTSGRGSYNEQFF.